The following is a TCR beta chain sequence with its context. This CDR3 has 16 residues. V trimming: 3 bases; J trimming: 0 bases; junction bases outside the gene matches: 8. CDR1 SGDLS and CDR2 YYNGEE come from the germline V gene. TCRdb processed the RT-PCR reads anew with MiXCR; each CDR3 protein has one entry. In the table there are 450,000 to 600,000 distinct CDR3 sequences, approximately 15% of which are singletons. This entry comes from a study of response to subunit inactivated influenza vaccine. The chain recombines TRBV9 with TRBJ2-7, with TRBD1 matching over 8 bases. The specimen comprised CD4+ T cells sorted from PBMCs, sampled around 25 months after vaccination. This clonotype was obtained from a man aged 50 to 75 who received an inactivated influenza vaccine. The CDR3 sequence: CASSEGGQASSYEQYF. CDR3 in DNA: TGTGCCAGCAGCGAGGGGGGACAGGCGAGCTCCTACGAGCAGTACTTC.